These 3 T cell receptor beta chains originate from one sample sequenced in a study of cytomegalovirus exposure and HLA in healthy donors. The study ran its PCR with 60 Vbeta and 13 Jbeta primers. Measured with immunoSEQ multiplex PCR; TCRdb has only the in-frame clones, and not every one. The sample contains about 120,000 clones, 70% to 80% of which appear only once. The sample was PBMCs. The receptors stem from a female donor in good health and CMV-seronegative.

This clone showed up just a few times. The V gene is TRBV5-1, the J gene TRBJ2-7; no definite D call. Germline-derived CDR1 and CDR2 are SGHRS and YFSETQ. The V end lost 0 bases, the J end lost 3 bases, and 10 bases lay between the germline ends. The CDR3 is 14 amino acids. The CDR3 sequence is CASSLAGQDYEQYF. The CDR3 bases are TGCGCCAGCAGCTTGGCCGGTCAAGACTACGAGCAGTACTTC.

The V gene is TRBV4-1, the J gene TRBJ2-1; 8 bases fit TRBD1. The CDR3 totals 18 residues. Trimming removed 5 bases from V and 0 bases from J; junction bases left unmatched: 12. Germline-derived CDR1 and CDR2 are MGHRA and YSYEKL. The CDR3, as DNA: TGCGCCAGCAGCTTTCTTACCGGGACAGGCATCTCCTACAATGAGCAGTTCTTC. It is translated as CASSFLTGTGISYNEQFF.

This chain links TRBV27 with TRBJ2-5, with D perhaps TRBD1 (6 bases). The CDR3 runs to 12 residues. Germline V lookup: CDR1 MNHEY, CDR2 SMNVEV (reference sequence). Between the trimmed V and J ends, which lost 4 bases and 7 bases, there was a span of 10 bases. Here the CDR3 DNA reads TGTGCCAGCAGTTCGGTAGGGGGGACCCAGTACTTC. This encodes CASSSVGGTQYF.